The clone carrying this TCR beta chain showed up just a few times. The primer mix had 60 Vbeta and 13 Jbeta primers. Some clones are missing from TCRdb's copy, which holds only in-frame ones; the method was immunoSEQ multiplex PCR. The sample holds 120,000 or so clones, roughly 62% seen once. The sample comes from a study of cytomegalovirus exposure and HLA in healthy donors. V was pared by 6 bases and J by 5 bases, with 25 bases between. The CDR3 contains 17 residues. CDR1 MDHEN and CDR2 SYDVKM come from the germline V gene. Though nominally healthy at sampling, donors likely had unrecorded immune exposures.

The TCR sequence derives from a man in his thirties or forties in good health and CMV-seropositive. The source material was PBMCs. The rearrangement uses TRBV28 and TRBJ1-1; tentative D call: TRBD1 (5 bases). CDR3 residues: CASRGLRGKEVKTEAFF. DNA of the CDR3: TGTGCCAGCAGGGGGTTACGGGGGAAGGAGGTTAAGACTGAAGCTTTCTTT.